Listed here are 13 T cell receptor beta chains from one sample, sequenced in a study of cytomegalovirus exposure and HLA in healthy donors. Here immunoSEQ multiplex PCR was the method, and the copy in TCRdb shows in-frame clones only, minus some. The sample includes about 150,000 clones, nearly 90% of them seen just once. Sequencing input: PBMCs. All receptors come from a woman under 30 in good health and CMV-seropositive.

The chain couples TRBV18 to TRBJ1-2; D is perhaps TRBD1 (6 bases). The germline V and J ends were trimmed by 3 bases and 7 bases, with 30 bases remaining between them. CDR3 length: 19 residues. Germline assignment: CDR1 KGHSH and CDR2 LQKENI. CDR3 amino acids: CASSPQRLTGGGPPLGYTF. CDR3 nucleotide sequence: TGTGCCAGCTCACCCCAACGACTAACTGGGGGGGGGCCCCCGCTTGGCTACACCTTC. Drawing the rest from reference TRBV18 and TRBJ1-2, the complete variable domain is NAGVMQNPRHLVRRRGQEARLRCSPMKGHSHVYWYRQLPEEGLKFMVYLQKENIIDESGMPKERFSAEFPKEGPSILRIQQVVRGDSAAYFCASSPQRLTGGGPPLGYTFGSGTRLTVV.

The CDR3 nucleotides are TGTGCCAGCAGCTTAGATATTGGGGGGGCCTACGAGCAGTACTTC. Protein product: CASSLDIGGAYEQYF. The V call is TRBV11-2, the J call TRBJ2-7, with TRBD2 matching 7 bases. Trimming took 0 bases from V and 2 from J; bases not matched to a gene: 4. Germline V CDR1 and CDR2: SGHAT, FQNNGV. The CDR3 contains 15 residues.

J is TRBJ2-3 and V is TRBV7-6; TRBD2 might be the D (7 bases). Germline values: CDR1 SGHVS, CDR2 FNYEAQ. Deletions cut 5 bases from V and 11 bases from J, with 11 bases between. This CDR3 is built from 11 residues. The CDR3 loop is CASSGGAGQYF. The DNA for the CDR3 is TGTGCCAGCAGCGGGGGGGCAGGGCAGTATTTT.

V and J are TRBV6-5 and TRBJ1-1; 7 nucleotides align to TRBD1. V lost 4 bases, J lost 5 bases, and 10 bases stayed unmatched. This CDR3 is 15 amino acids long. Per the germline V gene, CDR1 is MNHEY and CDR2 is SVGAGI. The CDR3 reads CASSSSGGGRTEAFF. CDR3 DNA sequence: TGTGCCAGCAGTTCCTCAGGGGGTGGAAGGACTGAAGCTTTCTTT.

The genes are TRBV2 and TRBJ2-3; 11 bases agree with TRBD2. Germline V CDR1 and CDR2: SNHLY, FYNNEI. There are 15 residues in the CDR3. J gave up 4 bases and V 4 bases, and 4 bases lay outside the gene matches. CDR3 region: CASSGKGLAADTQYF. The CDR3 DNA is TGTGCCAGCAGTGGAAAGGGACTAGCGGCAGATACGCAGTATTTT.

As to this clone: This CDR3 is also generated by other DNA sequences in the sample. J is TRBJ2-5 and V is TRBV7-6, with a tentative D call TRBD2 (6 bases). CDR1 and CDR2 from the germline V gene are SGHVS and FNYEAQ. The CDR3 has 13 residues. Trimming pared 0 bases from V and 5 bases from J, leaving 7 bases between. CDR3 sequence (DNA): TGTGCCAGCAGCTTAGCGCGGGGTGAGACCCAGTACTTC. Encoded protein: CASSLARGETQYF.

This chain links TRBV29-1 with TRBJ1-2, with TRBD1 matching 9 bases. The ends lost 7 bases at V and 7 bases at J; junction bases unmatched: 4. There are 11 residues in the CDR3. Germline V gives CDR1 SQVTM, CDR2 ANQGSEA. CDR3 nucleotides: TGCAGCGGGGGGACAGGGAGTGGCTACACCTTC. Protein: CSGGTGSGYTF.

The chain has TRBV7-3 and TRBJ2-1, with TRBD2 matching over 12 bases. The CDR3 is 15 amino acids. The germline gives CDR1 SGHTA, CDR2 FQGTGA. V gave up 4 bases and J gave up 3 bases; unmatched junction bases: 1. The CDR3 DNA sequence: TGTGCCAGCAGCTCGGGACTAGCGGGCTACAATGAGCAGTTCTTC. This codes for CASSSGLAGYNEQFF.

The V and J genes are TRBV18 and TRBJ2-5; D might be TRBD2 (6 bases). Germline V gene lookup returns CDR1 KGHSH and CDR2 LQKENI. With 2 bases removed from V and 5 bases from J, the gap between germline ends came to 15 bases. This CDR3 spans 15 amino acids. CDR3 amino acids: CASSPSRLVGETQYF. The CDR3 nucleotides are TGTGCCAGCTCACCATCGAGACTAGTCGGTGAGACCCAGTACTTC.

The chain combines TRBV28 with TRBJ1-2; unclear D gene. V lost 7 bases, J lost 8 bases, and 14 bases lay in between. Germline CDR1 reads MDHEN; CDR2 reads SYDVKM. This CDR3 has 12 amino acids. CDR3 sequence: CASTANGPGYTF. The CDR3, as DNA: TGTGCCAGCACCGCCAATGGCCCGGGCTACACCTTC.

V usage is TRBV19 and J usage is TRBJ1-3; D is possibly TRBD1 (6 bases). The CDR3 sequence is 15 residues long. V lost 7 bases to trimming and J lost 0 bases, with 13 bases between them. Per germline, CDR1 LNHDA and CDR2 SQIVND (reference sequence). Here the CDR3 reads CASNPTGDSGNTIYF. The CDR3 DNA sequence: TGTGCCAGTAATCCGACAGGCGACTCTGGAAACACCATATATTTT.

This chain joins TRBV9 and TRBJ1-4; TRBD1 matches 8 bases. The V segment lost 2 bases and the J segment 7 bases; nucleotides outside the gene matches: 10. CDR3 length: 16 amino acids. The V gene's germline CDR1 is SGDLS and CDR2 YYNGEE. The CDR3: CASSVGTGGVSEKLFF. CDR3 coding DNA: TGTGCCAGCAGCGTTGGGACAGGTGGGGTGAGTGAAAAACTGTTTTTT.

This clone came up once. CDR3 nucleotide sequence: TGTGCCAGCAGCTTCGGGGTGGGGGCTGGACAGCCCCAGCATTTT. It specifies CASSFGVGAGQPQHF. This chain connects TRBV11-2 to TRBJ1-5; possibly TRBD1 for D (6 bases). The CDR3 consists of 15 residues. Germline assignment: CDR1 SGHAT and CDR2 FQNNGV. V was clipped by 3 bases and J by 7 bases, with 16 bases between them.